A single sample is the source of the 27 T cell receptor beta chains below, sequenced in a study of T-cell memory formation after mild COVID-19. TCRdb itself ran the 5' RACE reads through MiXCR, one entry per CDR3 protein. Of about 150,000 distinct CDR3 sequences listed, approximately 25% were seen once; the top ten hold approximately 25%. Sequencing used PBMCs or a T cell subset sorted from them (not recorded which). The receptors were gathered from an adult woman who had mild COVID-19 (a few samples of this study predate the infection). Cell type and time point are not known.

This clonotype was seen only a few times. The CDR3 nucleotides are TGTGCCAGCAGGGAGGGACTAGCGGGCCTCAGCGGGGCCAACGTCCTGACTTTC. This translates into CASREGLAGLSGANVLTF. The chain recombines TRBV6-1 with TRBJ2-6, with 12 bases that match TRBD2. Germline CDR1 and CDR2: MNHNS and SASEGT. The CDR3 loop spans 18 amino acids. After removal of 6 bases from V and 4 bases from J, the junction contained 10 bases not matched to a gene.

This chain links TRBV4-1 with TRBJ2-7; TRBD1 agrees at 11 bases. Germline V gene data show CDR1 as MGHRA and CDR2 as YSYEKL. The CDR3 is 15 residues long. After removal of 1 base from V and 4 bases from J, the junction contained 3 bases not matched to a gene. The CDR3 protein is CASSQAGTGGYEQYF. Written as DNA, the CDR3 is TGCGCCAGCAGCCAAGCCGGGACAGGGGGGTACGAGCAGTACTTC.

This clonotype was detected only a few times. The V and J genes are TRBV4-1 and TRBJ2-7; TRBD2 is a possible D gene (5 bases). The CDR3 has 14 residues. The germline gives CDR1 MGHRA, CDR2 YSYEKL. Trimming removed 4 bases at V and 3 bases at J, with 13 bases between. Here the CDR3 DNA reads TGCGCCAGCAGCCGCGTCGGGGAGAGCTACGAGCAGTACTTC. It yields the protein CASSRVGESYEQYF.

The V gene is TRBV7-9, the J gene TRBJ2-7, with D perhaps matching TRBD1 (6 bases). The germline V gene has CDR1 SEHNR and CDR2 FQNEAQ (reference sequence). Trimming shortened V by 5 bases and J by 2 bases, and 13 bases separated the two germline ends. The CDR3 is 14 residues long. The CDR3 spells CASSTSGVAYEQYF. The CDR3 nucleotides are TGTGCCAGCAGCACATCAGGGGTAGCCTACGAGCAGTACTTC.

The V and J genes are TRBV7-9 and TRBJ1-2; D gene uncertain. The CDR3 length is 15 residues. V shed 5 bases and J shed 2 bases, with 15 bases lying between them. Germline assignment: CDR1 SEHNR and CDR2 FQNEAQ (reference sequence). DNA for the CDR3: TGTGCCAGCAGCCTCGAGAGGATTTGGAACTATGGCTACACCTTC. Protein product: CASSLERIWNYGYTF.

The V call is TRBV13, the J call TRBJ2-5; 14 bases are a match to TRBD2. Germline loops: CDR1 PRHDT, CDR2 FYEKMQ (reference sequence). The junction had 12 bases not matched to a gene; V was cut back by 5 bases and J by 1 base. The CDR3 contains 19 residues. CDR3 sequence: CASSPRTSGRRGAQETQYF. The CDR3 DNA reads TGTGCCAGCAGCCCGAGGACTAGCGGGAGGCGGGGGGCCCAAGAGACCCAGTACTTC.

This clonotype showed up many times. V is TRBV12-3 or TRBV12-4 and J is TRBJ2-2; 9 bases fit TRBD1. V trimming: 9 bases; J trimming: 3 bases; junction bases outside the gene matches: 8. CDR3 length equals 15 residues. CDR3 residues: CARHRGRLDTGELFF. The CDR3 nucleotides read TGTGCCAGGCACAGGGGGCGGCTGGACACCGGGGAGCTGTTTTTT.

This chain joins TRBV13 and TRBJ2-3; 8 bases map to TRBD2. The ends lost 4 bases at V and 0 bases at J; junction bases unmatched: 6. This CDR3 has 16 residues. Germline V CDR1 and CDR2: PRHDT, FYEKMQ (reference sequence). CDR3 protein: CASSSDREGSTDTQYF. The CDR3, as DNA: TGTGCCAGCAGCTCCGACCGGGAGGGAAGCACAGATACGCAGTATTTT.

This chain uses TRBV7-6 with TRBJ2-5, with D possibly matching TRBD1 (6 bases). V shed 2 bases and J shed 5 bases, with 15 bases lying between them. CDR3 length: 15 amino acids. The germline V gene has CDR1 SGHVS and CDR2 FNYEAQ. The CDR3 nucleotides are TGTGCCAGCAGCTTACGAAGGGCGCAGGGGGAGACCCAGTACTTC. Its protein product is CASSLRRAQGETQYF. The complete variable domain, with remaining parts taken from reference TRBV7-6 and TRBJ2-5, reads GAGVSQSPRYKVTKRGQDVALRCDPISGHVSLYWYRQALGQGPEFLTYFNYEAQQDKSGLPNDRFSAERPEGSISTLTIQRTEQRDSAMYRCASSLRRAQGETQYFGPGTRLLVL.

This chain connects TRBV20-1 to TRBJ1-1; D perhaps matches TRBD1 (5 bases). The V end was cut by 6 bases, the J end by 10 bases, with 18 bases between. Germline CDR1 reads DFQATT; CDR2 reads SNEGSKA (reference sequence). This CDR3 has 12 residues. The CDR3 DNA sequence: TGCAGTGCGCAGTTATGGGGGTTGGCAGCTTTCTTT. This translates into CSAQLWGLAAFF.

This clonotype was recorded at least ten times. This chain joins TRBV5-1 and TRBJ1-5; D is perhaps TRBD1 (5 bases). The CDR3 contains 14 residues. Between the trimmed V and J ends, which lost 0 bases and 4 bases, there was a span of 8 bases. Germline V gives CDR1 SGHRS, CDR2 YFSETQ. The DNA of the CDR3 is TGCGCCAGCAGCTTGGGAGACAGAAATCAGCCCCAGCATTTT. This translates into CASSLGDRNQPQHF.

This clonotype has a handful of counts. This chain links TRBV5-1 with TRBJ1-2, with D hard to call. The V and J ends lost 7 bases and 1 base respectively, with 17 bases between them. In germline, CDR1 is SGHRS, CDR2 YFSETQ. This CDR3 has 15 amino acids. CDR3 loop: CASSTVPLDNYGYTF. The CDR3 nucleotides read TGCGCCAGCTCCACGGTCCCCCTGGATAACTATGGCTACACCTTC.

The rearrangement links TRBV18 to TRBJ2-5; no clear D. With 3 bases removed from V and 3 bases from J, the gap between germline ends came to 14 bases. Germline-derived CDR1 and CDR2 are KGHSH and LQKENI. The CDR3 contains 15 residues. The CDR3 region has the DNA TGTGCCAGCTCACCGATCGTAAGCAGCAAAGAGACCCAGTACTTC. Amino acids: CASSPIVSSKETQYF.

The rearrangement links TRBV20-1 to TRBJ2-7; TRBD2 matches 8 bases. V was pared by 6 bases and J by 2 bases, with 9 bases of the junction left unmatched. Germline lookup yields CDR1 DFQATT and CDR2 SNEGSKA (reference sequence). The CDR3 spans 14 residues. The CDR3 nucleotides are TGCAGTGCCCCAGGGACGGGGGGGCCCTACGAGCAGTACTTC. This codes for CSAPGTGGPYEQYF.

The table lists this clonotype with a few counts. The rearrangement uses TRBV2 and TRBJ2-7; D may correspond to TRBD1 or TRBD2 (5 bases each). With 3 bases removed from V and 5 bases from J, the gap between germline ends came to 20 bases. Looked up from germline, CDR1 is SNHLY and CDR2 is FYNNEI. The CDR3 totals 16 residues. CDR3 region: CASSERWGKGEHEQYF. The CDR3 DNA reads TGTGCCAGCAGTGAGCGTTGGGGGAAAGGGGAGCACGAGCAGTACTTC.

CDR3 protein: CASSWATGGFTEAFF. The CDR3 DNA reads as TGTGCCAGCAGCTGGGCGACAGGGGGCTTCACTGAAGCTTTCTTT. This chain links TRBV11-2 with TRBJ1-1; TRBD1 agrees at 10 bases. Germline V lookup: CDR1 SGHAT, CDR2 FQNNGV. V lost 4 bases and J lost 4; bases outside the gene matches: 6. There are 15 residues in the CDR3. Full variable domain (missing parts from reference TRBV11-2 and TRBJ1-1): EAGVAQSPRYKIIEKRQSVAFWCNPISGHATLYWYQQILGQGPKLLIQFQNNGVVDDSQLPKDRFSAERLKGVDSTLKIQPAKLEDSAVYLCASSWATGGFTEAFFGQGTRLTVV.

This clonotype was detected many times. This chain connects TRBV20-1 to TRBJ1-1, with D perhaps matching TRBD1 (6 bases). Germline lookup yields CDR1 DFQATT and CDR2 SNEGSKA (reference sequence). CDR3 length: 13 residues. V lost 5 bases to trimming and J lost 1 base, with 11 bases between them. For the CDR3, the DNA is TGCAGTGCTCTACAGGACAGGAACACTGAAGCTTTCTTT. This translates into CSALQDRNTEAFF.

This clonotype was observed at least ten times. The genes are TRBV2 and TRBJ1-1, with TRBD1 matching 12 bases. The V segment lost 4 bases and the J segment 0 bases; nucleotides outside the gene matches: 3. The CDR3 has 16 residues. The germline CDR1 and CDR2 sequences are SNHLY and FYNNEI. CDR3 sequence: CASSGDRGLLNTEAFF. The CDR3 DNA reads TGTGCCAGCAGTGGGGACAGGGGGCTGTTGAACACTGAAGCTTTCTTT.

This clonotype has only a few counts. In DNA, the CDR3 is TGTGCCAGCAGTTTAAACAGGGTGGGTCAGCCCCAGCATTTT. Amino acid sequence: CASSLNRVGQPQHF. The chain employs TRBV12-3 or TRBV12-4 and TRBJ1-5; a weak D match, TRBD1 (6 bases). The CDR3 contains 14 residues. Trimming removed 2 bases at V and 6 bases at J, with 11 bases between.

The rearrangement uses TRBV7-9 and TRBJ2-5; TRBD2 might be the D (5 bases). This CDR3 has 14 residues. Trimming took off 6 bases at V and 2 bases at J, with 13 bases between the two ends. CDR1 and CDR2 (germline): SEHNR, FQNEAQ (reference sequence). CDR3 sequence reads: CASSQGGIQETQYF. The CDR3 DNA sequence: TGTGCCAGCAGTCAAGGAGGCATACAAGAGACCCAGTACTTC.

J is TRBJ2-1 and V is TRBV15; 10 nucleotides line up with TRBD2. The ends lost 6 bases at V and 9 bases at J; junction bases unmatched: 11. Germline CDR1 is LNHNV and CDR2 is YYDKDF (reference sequence). The CDR3 contains 15 residues. For the CDR3, the DNA is TGTGCCACCAGAGGCCAGCGGGGGGGCCCTATTGAGCAGTTCTTC. Protein product: CATRGQRGGPIEQFF.

This clonotype was seen only a few times. The V and J genes are TRBV7-9 and TRBJ1-3; 9 nucleotides line up with TRBD1. V trimming: 5 bases; J trimming: 2 bases; junction bases outside the gene matches: 10. The CDR3 runs 17 residues. CDR1 and CDR2 (germline): SEHNR, FQNEAQ (reference sequence). The CDR3 loop reads CASSPGTGLGPGNTIYF. DNA for the CDR3: TGTGCCAGCAGCCCCGGGACAGGGCTGGGTCCTGGAAACACCATATATTTT.

V is TRBV20-1 and J is TRBJ1-6; D gene uncertain. Germline V gene sequence: CDR1 DFQATT, CDR2 SNEGSKA (reference sequence). The V end was cut by 6 bases, the J end by 10 bases, with 16 bases between. The CDR3 length is 13 residues. The CDR3 sequence is CSALTGGRSPLHF. The CDR3 DNA sequence: TGCAGTGCGCTGACTGGCGGGCGCTCACCCCTCCACTTT.

In this sample, this clonotype turned up a few times. V usage is TRBV12-3 or TRBV12-4 and J usage is TRBJ2-7; perhaps D is TRBD1 or TRBD2 (5 bases each). The germline V and J ends were trimmed by 1 base and 2 bases, with 9 bases remaining between them. The CDR3 totals 14 residues. The CDR3 region has the DNA TGTGCCAGCAGTTTAGGTGTGGGGGCCTACGAGCAGTACTTC. Translation gives CASSLGVGAYEQYF.

This clonotype has more than one count but fewer than ten. The rearrangement joins TRBV14 to TRBJ2-3; 9 nucleotides match TRBD1. The germline V gene has CDR1 SGHDN and CDR2 FVKESK. Trimming took 5 bases from V and 3 from J; bases not matched to a gene: 12. The CDR3 spans 17 residues. CDR3 bases: TGTGCCAGCAGCTCAGGCCCCAGGGACAGGGCAACAGATACGCAGTATTTT. Amino acids: CASSSGPRDRATDTQYF.

This clonotype was counted only a few times. The genes are TRBV13 and TRBJ1-2, with 7 bases lining up with TRBD1. The CDR3 consists of 16 residues. Per germline, CDR1 PRHDT and CDR2 FYEKMQ (reference sequence). V lost 5 bases, J lost 4 bases, and 13 bases stayed unmatched. The CDR3 DNA is TGTGCCAGCAGCAACCTTACGACAGGGTGGGTCTATGGCTACACCTTC. The encoded protein is CASSNLTTGWVYGYTF.

The gene calls are TRBV11-3 and TRBJ2-5; 12 bases agree with TRBD2. The CDR3 runs 16 residues. Germline loops: CDR1 SGHNT, CDR2 YENEEA. Trimming cost V 5 bases and J 0 bases; bases outside gene matches: 4. CDR3 residues: CASSPRTSGNQETQYF. CDR3 bases: TGTGCCAGCAGCCCGCGGACTAGCGGGAACCAAGAGACCCAGTACTTC.